The sequence of this TCR beta chain was determined in a study of blood T cell repertoires in COVID-19. Study-wide context: Material from acute and convalescent COVID-19 was sourced from the United States, Italy and Spain. The cDNA or gDNA used as material had been derived from T cells, B-cell-depleted T cells, or PBMCs.

As handled by the study authors: The assay estimated nucleated cells by amplifying reference gene primers. This table comes from immunoSEQ multiplex PCR, and its TCRdb copy is limited to in-frame clones, with some not included. For V, J and clone size, that table is used; D and trimming come from the DNA. Of about 170,000 clones in the sample, around nine tenths were seen once. One Seattle source followed patients from active infection through their disease course. The V end was cut by 5 bases, the J end by 0 bases, with 17 bases between. The germline V gene encodes CDR1 SGHNT and CDR2 YENEEA. The CDR3 totals 16 residues.

The receptor was isolated from a woman of 80 years or more with COVID-19, enrolled during active disease. The chain recombines TRBV11-3 with TRBJ2-7; a weak D match, TRBD2 (6 bases). The sample was peripheral blood. The CDR3 here is CASSLASAGSSYEQYF. CDR3 in DNA: TGTGCCAGCAGCCTGGCTAGCGCCGGAAGCTCCTACGAGCAGTACTTC.